The 17 T cell receptor beta chains in this list originate from one sample, sequenced in a study of T cell clonotyping in hematopoietic cell transplantation. Libraries were prepared by immunoSEQ multiplex PCR; TCRdb keeps only in-frame clonotypes and omits some of them. The repertoire has about 49,000 clones, around 84% of them found once; the top ten carry about 6%. Time point defined: recipient sample about 28 days before transplant, after cytoreduction. The sample in question was peripheral blood mononuclear cells, obtained before stem cell transplant. These receptors were collected from a man aged 55 to 70 with biphenotypic leukemia. Some clones in this sample may be carry-over from other donors' samples.

The rearrangement links TRBV19 to TRBJ2-5, with 13 bases fitting TRBD2. The V gene end was trimmed by 4 bases and the J gene end by 3 bases; junction bases not matched to a gene: 8. The CDR3 is 17 residues long. CDR1 is LNHDA, CDR2 SQIVND, per germline (reference sequence). CDR3 residues: CASSSPIGLAGEETQYF. CDR3 DNA sequence: TGTGCCAGTAGTAGCCCTATCGGACTAGCGGGAGAAGAGACCCAGTACTTC.

This chain connects TRBV30 to TRBJ1-4, with TRBD1 matching over 9 bases. V lost 0 bases, J lost 12 bases, and 8 bases stayed unmatched. The CDR3 totals 14 residues. Germline loops: CDR1 GTSNPN, CDR2 SVGIG (reference sequence). CDR3 region: CAWSVEGQGRELFF. The DNA for the CDR3 is TGTGCCTGGAGTGTAGAAGGACAGGGGAGGGAACTGTTTTTT.

The chain combines TRBV30 with TRBJ1-2; D is uncertain. V was pared by 1 base and J by 6 bases, with 9 bases between. In germline, CDR1 is GTSNPN, CDR2 SVGIG (reference sequence). The CDR3 length is 12 residues. Here the CDR3 reads CAWSERFNGYTF. CDR3 in DNA: TGTGCCTGGAGTGAGAGGTTCAATGGCTACACCTTC.

The chain recombines TRBV14 with TRBJ1-2, with D possibly matching TRBD1 (6 bases). Germline V gives CDR1 SGHDN, CDR2 FVKESK. V gave up 4 bases and J gave up 3 bases, with 18 bases separating them. The CDR3 covers 16 residues. For the CDR3, the DNA is TGTGCCAGCAGCCCCCACTGGCCGGGGGCGGACTATGGCTACACCTTC. The encoded protein is CASSPHWPGADYGYTF.

V usage is TRBV10-3 and J usage is TRBJ1-1; D is possibly TRBD1 (6 bases). V shed 4 bases and J shed 0 bases, with 15 bases lying between them. CDR1 is ENHRY and CDR2 is SYGVKD in the germline V gene. This CDR3 spans 16 amino acids. This CDR3 reads CAISGVLGQMNTEAFF. DNA of the CDR3: TGTGCCATCAGTGGGGTCCTGGGACAAATGAACACTGAAGCTTTCTTT.

The chain combines TRBV6-1 with TRBJ2-1; no clear D. CDR3 size: 11 residues. Between the trimmed V and J ends, which lost 0 bases and 10 bases, there was a span of 4 bases. Germline CDR1 is MNHNS and CDR2 is SASEGT. The CDR3 DNA follows: TGTGCCAGCAGTGAAGCTGGAGAGCAGTTCTTC. Amino acids: CASSEAGEQFF.

The CDR3 is CASSSNGNTGELFF. CDR3 nucleotide sequence: TGTGCCAGCAGTTCGAACGGAAACACCGGGGAGCTGTTTTTT. The rearrangement links TRBV28 to TRBJ2-2, with D uncertain. Germline lookup yields CDR1 MDHEN and CDR2 SYDVKM. Between the trimmed V and J ends, which lost 4 bases and 2 bases, there was a span of 8 bases. The length of the CDR3 is 14 residues. Variable domain in full (rest from reference TRBV28 and TRBJ2-2): DVKVTQSSRYLVKRTGEKVFLECVQDMDHENMFWYRQDPGLGLRLIYFSYDVKMKEKGDIPEGYSVSREKKERFSLILESASTNQTSMYLCASSSNGNTGELFFGEGSRLTVL.

This chain links TRBV27 with TRBJ2-3; maybe TRBD1 (6 bases). The V and J ends lost 3 bases and 8 bases respectively, with 12 bases between them. This CDR3 is 13 amino acids long. Germline CDR1 MNHEY, CDR2 SMNVEV (reference sequence). In DNA form, the CDR3 reads TGTGCCAGCAGTTTTCCCGGGACACTTACGCAGTATTTT. Protein sequence: CASSFPGTLTQYF.

V is TRBV28 and J is TRBJ2-4, with 8 bases fitting TRBD1. Germline CDR1 MDHEN, CDR2 SYDVKM. The J segment lost 0 bases and the V segment lost 6 bases, leaving 10 bases of the junction unmatched. This CDR3 comprises 17 residues. The CDR3 DNA is TGTGCCAGCAGCTTCCTCCGGGACAGGCTAGCCAAAAACATTCAGTACTTC. This gives the protein CASSFLRDRLAKNIQYF.

The chain uses TRBV4-1 and TRBJ2-7; 10 bases align to TRBD1. Per the germline V gene, CDR1 is MGHRA and CDR2 is YSYEKL. The CDR3 runs 14 residues. J was trimmed by 3 bases and V by 6 bases; bases with no gene match: 5. For the CDR3, the DNA is TGCGCCAGCAGTCTCCGGGACAGGGGCTACGAGCAGTACTTC. Translated: CASSLRDRGYEQYF.

Only one count was recorded for this clone. This chain joins TRBV28 and TRBJ2-2; maybe TRBD1 (6 bases). The length of the CDR3 is 13 residues. V was trimmed by 6 bases and J by 5 bases, leaving 10 bases between them. The germline gives CDR1 MDHEN, CDR2 SYDVKM. This CDR3 reads CASRRGGTGELFF. CDR3 bases: TGTGCCAGCAGACGAGGGGGTACCGGGGAGCTGTTTTTT.

V and J are TRBV18 and TRBJ1-2; 10 bases agree with TRBD1. The CDR3 has 17 residues. Germline V lookup: CDR1 KGHSH, CDR2 LQKENI. V was pared by 4 bases and J by 4 bases, with 12 bases of the junction left unmatched. CDR3 amino acids: CASSQSFPGTGVYGYTF. The DNA of the CDR3 is TGTGCCAGCTCACAGTCGTTTCCCGGGACAGGGGTCTATGGCTACACCTTC.

The chain employs TRBV5-1 and TRBJ1-2, with unresolved D. The CDR3 loop spans 14 amino acids. V was shortened by 0 bases and J by 1 base, with 7 bases between the two germline ends. The V gene's germline CDR1 is SGHRS and CDR2 YFSETQ. The DNA of the CDR3 is TGCGCCAGCAGCTTGGATCCGGGTAACTATGGCTACACCTTC. Translation gives CASSLDPGNYGYTF.

The chain combines TRBV5-1 with TRBJ1-1; a possible D gene is TRBD1 (5 bases). The CDR3 extends over 15 amino acids. V was trimmed by 6 bases and J by 3 bases, leaving 18 bases between them. From germline, CDR1 is SGHRS and CDR2 YFSETQ. CDR3 sequence: CASTSSSGTDTEAFF. For the CDR3, the DNA is TGCGCCAGCACCTCCTCTTCGGGGACGGACACTGAAGCTTTCTTT.

The chain carries TRBV4-1 and TRBJ1-4, with D maybe TRBD1 (5 bases). Germline lookup yields CDR1 MGHRA and CDR2 YSYEKL. The CDR3 has 16 residues. Deletions cut 4 bases from V and 3 bases from J, with 15 bases between. CDR3 nucleotide sequence: TGCGCCAGCAGCCTCGAGAGGCGGGGGGCTAATGAAAAACTGTTTTTT. Its protein product is CASSLERRGANEKLFF.

This clone has just a few counts. The rearrangement joins TRBV7-8 to TRBJ2-7; D is unresolved. V lost 1 base and J 5 bases, leaving 9 bases between the germline ends. Per the germline V gene, CDR1 is SGHVS and CDR2 is FQNEAQ. The CDR3 is made up of 13 amino acids. The CDR3 loop is CASSLEIFNEQYF. In DNA form, the CDR3 reads TGTGCCAGCAGCTTAGAGATTTTCAACGAGCAGTACTTC.

The chain recombines TRBV30 with TRBJ2-4, with 8 nucleotides matching TRBD1. The junction had 8 bases not matched to a gene; V was cut back by 0 bases and J by 1 base. Germline V CDR1 and CDR2: GTSNPN, SVGIG (reference sequence). This CDR3 is 17 amino acids long. The CDR3 region has the DNA TGTGCCTGGAGTGTGTGGAACCAGGGGGCTGCCAAAAACATTCAGTACTTC. Protein sequence: CAWSVWNQGAAKNIQYF.